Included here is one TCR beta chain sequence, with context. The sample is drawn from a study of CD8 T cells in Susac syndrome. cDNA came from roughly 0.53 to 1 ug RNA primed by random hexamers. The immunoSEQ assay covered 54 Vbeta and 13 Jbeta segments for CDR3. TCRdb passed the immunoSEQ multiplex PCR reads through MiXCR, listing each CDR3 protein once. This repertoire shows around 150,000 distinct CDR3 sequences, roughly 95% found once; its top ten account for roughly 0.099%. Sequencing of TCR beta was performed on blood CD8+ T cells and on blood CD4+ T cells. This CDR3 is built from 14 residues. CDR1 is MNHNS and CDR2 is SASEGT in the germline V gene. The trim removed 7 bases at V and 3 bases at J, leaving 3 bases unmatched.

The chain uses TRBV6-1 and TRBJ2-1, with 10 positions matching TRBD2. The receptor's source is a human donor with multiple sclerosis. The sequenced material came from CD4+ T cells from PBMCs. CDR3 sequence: CASKTSGFYNEQFF. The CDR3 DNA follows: TGTGCCAGCAAGACTAGCGGGTTCTACAATGAGCAGTTCTTC.